Listed below are T cell receptor beta chains from one sample, sequenced in a study of blood T cells in healthy people across ages. From the 5' RACE reads, TCRdb called clonotypes with MiXCR, one entry per CDR3 protein. Among about 400,000 distinct CDR3 sequences listed, approximately 51% were seen once. The sequencing input was blood. Receptors were obtained from a man in his fifties or sixties in good health. Both conserved end residues are part of each CDR3. The order of the fields is V gene, CDR3 length, D gene, clone size, J gene, CDR3 protein, CDR3 DNA. The D gene is left open where the match is weak. Clone size is not always given. Where it is, it says once, few, many or a class for expanded clones.

v_call: TRBV20-1; cdr3_length: 14; d_call: -; clone_size: few; j_call: TRBJ2-1; cdr3_aa: CSASGQGSINEQFF; cdr3_nt: TGCAGTGCTAGTGGGCAGGGGTCCATCAATGAGCAGTTCTTC
v_call: TRBV9; cdr3_length: 16; d_call: -; clone_size: -; j_call: TRBJ2-1; cdr3_aa: CASSVGGQGSYNEQFF; cdr3_nt: TGTGCCAGCAGCGTAGGGGGGCAGGGGTCCTACAATGAGCAGTTCTTC
v_call: TRBV29-1; cdr3_length: 14; d_call: TRBD1; clone_size: -; j_call: TRBJ2-1; cdr3_aa: CSVPGQGAFNEQFF; cdr3_nt: TGCAGCGTTCCGGGACAGGGGGCTTTTAATGAGCAGTTCTTC
v_call: TRBV6-2/TRBV6-3; cdr3_length: 14; d_call: -; clone_size: -; j_call: TRBJ2-1; cdr3_aa: CASGRTSRYFEQFF; cdr3_nt: TGTGCCAGCGGACGGACGAGCCGGTACTTTGAGCAGTTCTTC
v_call: TRBV9; cdr3_length: 17; d_call: -; clone_size: -; j_call: TRBJ1-2; cdr3_aa: CASSVDFGENANYGYTF; cdr3_nt: TGTGCCAGCAGCGTCGACTTTGGGGAGAACGCTAACTATGGCTACACCTTC
v_call: TRBV20-1; cdr3_length: 13; d_call: -; clone_size: -; j_call: TRBJ2-5; cdr3_aa: CSARGEVRETQYF; cdr3_nt: TGCAGTGCTAGAGGGGAGGTCCGAGAGACCCAGTACTTC
v_call: TRBV2; cdr3_length: 15; d_call: -; clone_size: -; j_call: TRBJ1-2; cdr3_aa: CASALQEKGRDGYTF; cdr3_nt: TGTGCCAGCGCACTTCAGGAAAAAGGGCGTGATGGCTACACCTTC
v_call: TRBV7-9; cdr3_length: 17; d_call: TRBD2; clone_size: -; j_call: TRBJ2-3; cdr3_aa: CASSLGGAGARGDTQYF; cdr3_nt: TGTGCCAGCAGCTTAGGGGGAGCGGGGGCTCGGGGAGATACGCAGTATTTT
v_call: TRBV9; cdr3_length: 13; d_call: -; clone_size: -; j_call: TRBJ1-1; cdr3_aa: CASSVLGSTEAFF; cdr3_nt: TGTGCCAGCAGCGTACTAGGGTCCACTGAAGCTTTCTTT
v_call: TRBV7-8; cdr3_length: 16; d_call: TRBD2; clone_size: -; j_call: TRBJ2-3; cdr3_aa: CASSPIAGGPVDTQYF; cdr3_nt: TGTGCCAGCAGCCCTATAGCGGGAGGGCCGGTTGATACGCAGTATTTT
v_call: TRBV9; cdr3_length: 13; d_call: -; clone_size: few; j_call: TRBJ2-1; cdr3_aa: CASSGPLGGEQFF; cdr3_nt: TGTGCCAGCAGTGGACCCTTAGGGGGTGAGCAGTTCTTC